This TCR beta chain comes out of a study of T cells in Graves' hyperthyroidism and ophthalmopathy (dated by TCRdb to 2018 to 2020). Study-wide context: Peripheral blood was collected at initial diagnosis, before any treatment. A discovery cohort of about a hundred patients, approximately 45 with Graves' ophthalmopathy and about 58 with stable Graves' hyperthyroidism, was used to find distinguishing TCR V-J signatures. Prospective prediction of ophthalmopathy was tested in an independent validation cohort consisting of 18 to 20 hyperthyroidism patients and over 15 patients who later progressed to ophthalmopathy. The 95 to 100 discovery patients were randomly divided into training and test sets at a 7:3 ratio. In six Graves' hyperthyroidism patients, the study also compared T-cell repertoires from thyroid tissue with T-cell repertoires from blood. After blood sampling, hyperthyroidism patients were treated with methimazole at a starting dose of 30 mg daily, and ophthalmopathy patients were treated with high-dose intravenous methylprednisolone. The paper describes TCR Vbeta CDR3 sequencing of around 140 peripheral blood samples, made up of 43 ophthalmopathy patients, some 76 hyperthyroidism patients and 17 progressor patients.

TCR beta CDR3 regions were amplified from RNA transcripts. For the first round of RT-PCR on the TCR CDR3, the HTBI primer set was used together with the Qiagen OneStep RT-PCR kit. The libraries were constructed in a second round of multiplex PCR and then size-selected and purified. Paired-end sequencing of the libraries was performed with 100 bp reads on an Illumina HiSeq2000. Per the authors' processing: SOAPnuke was used to process the raw data, removing reads that contained adapters or uncalled bases, had a mean Phred below 15, or lacked an exact match to the constant primer or identifier. COPE v1.2.5 was used to merge the high-quality paired reads, and each unique nucleotide sequence was defined as a clonotype. MiTCR v1.1 was used to align the clonotypes against IMGT TRBV, TRBD and TRBJ reference segments. The analysis included only V-J combinations with a frequency above 0.0001, which together covered approximately 99% of the repertoires. A TCS score was defined as the ratio between F50 (clonal expansion) and ExV (chaos), using BLOSUM62-based TCRdist between CDR3 peptides within each V-J. Welch's t-statistics and random forest reduced around 510 V-J features to 13, which were used in a naive Bayes classifier (R e1071). TCRdb cleaned the public reads at Q25 with fastp, built clones with MiXCR and kept in-frame beta chains. Rows with one shared CDR3 protein collapse into an entry with the most common genes and DNA. None of the V and J calls come from the authors' own analysis; TCRdb made them. The sample includes a few hundred thousand distinct CDR3 sequences, with roughly 20% observed a single time. The ten largest clones represent 35% to 45% of the sample.

This clonotype was observed a few times. Its target antigen remains unknown. Base qualities are not provided; no much larger clone lies one nucleotide away. Ophthalmopathy patients had moderately to severely active disease, with a Clinical Activity Score of 3 or more, a NOSPECS grade of 4 or more, and a disease duration of less than 3 months. Patients with uncontrolled infections, other autoimmune diseases, pregnancy or lactation were excluded. Diagnoses were established on the basis of clinical symptoms, serum thyroxine and TRAb, thyroid ultrasound, and orbital computed tomography. PBMCs were separated from under 12 ml of fresh peripheral blood using Ficoll-Paque density gradient centrifugation. Total RNA was extracted with Trizol reagent, and quality was checked on an Agilent 2100 Bioanalyzer. The cysteine opens and the phenylalanine closes a CDR3 of 15 amino acids. The entry retains the CDR3 DNA only, 45 bases that are in frame from base 1. Cut back by 0 bases and 0 bases, the V and J ends lie 7 bases apart. CDR1 SGHTA and CDR2 FQGTGA are derived from the germline V gene.

Study-wide conclusions, independent of this receptor: No statistical method was used to fix the sample size in advance, and group allocation was not hidden from the investigators. A model built on a 13 V-J signature distinguished ophthalmopathy from stable hyperthyroidism, reaching about 88% sensitivity and about 81% specificity in cross-validation and 80%/75% in testing. Most expanded thyroid clonotypes (frequency above 0.001) were also found in blood, which suggests that blood repertoires may mirror thyroid immune responses. In validation, the model predicted progression to ophthalmopathy a median of about 6.5 months before onset, with about 70% sensitivity and more than 72% specificity.

The clonotype was recovered from a man between 18 and 29 years old with Graves' ophthalmopathy. The sample taken for sequencing was blood. The sequence joins TRBV7-3 to TRBJ2-3; possibly the D gene is TRBD1, per 6 matching bases. The CDR3 here reads CASSLTGQSTDTQYF. The bases read TGTGCCAGCAGCTTAACGGGACAAAGCACAGATACGCAGTATTTT. The full variable domain, with segments outside the CDR3 supplied by the reference TRBV7-3 and TRBJ2-3 proteins, appears as GAGVSQTPSNKVTEKGKYVELRCDPISGHTALYWYRQSLGQGPEFLIYFQGTGAADDSGLPNDRFFAVRPEGSVSTLKIQRTERGDSAVYLCASSLTGQSTDTQYFGPGTRLTVL.